The clone carrying this TCR beta chain came up a few times. Its specificity is not known. Subjects with ophthalmopathy showed a Clinical Activity Score no lower than 3, a NOSPECS grade no lower than 4, and a duration shorter than 3 months. Uncontrolled infections, other autoimmune diseases, pregnancy or lactation led to exclusion of patients. Amplification yielded TCR beta CDR3 regions, with RNA transcripts as the source. Researchers ran a first-round RT-PCR on the TCR CDR3 using the HTBI primer set. TCRdb used MiXCR to reprocess the multiplex PCR reads, holding one entry per CDR3 protein. The sample has some 320,000 distinct CDR3 sequences, approximately 14% seen once. Germline V CDR1 and CDR2: SNHLY, FYNNEI. The CDR3 has 16 residues. V lost 7 bases, J lost 5 bases, and 23 bases lay in between. The record originates from a study of T cells in Graves' hyperthyroidism and ophthalmopathy. Study-level findings and limits: Ophthalmopathy was identified by the model a median about 6 months ahead of onset.

Sequencing input: blood. The chain has TRBV2 and TRBJ1-1, with D tentatively TRBD1 (6 bases). The sequence came from a woman in her thirties or forties with Graves' ophthalmopathy. CDR3 residues: CASKRGGLSSVTEAFF. Here the CDR3 DNA reads TGTGCCAGCAAACGAGGGGGGTTGAGCTCCGTAACTGAAGCTTTCTTT.